The next 5 T cell receptor beta chains were all read from a single sample in a study of kidney transplant recipient with SARS-CoV-2 infection. TCRdb redid the calling of the reads with MiXCR, one entry per CDR3 protein. Here the sample spans about 240,000 distinct CDR3 sequences, 29% being singletons. Sequencing was performed on a blood sample, taken at baseline and on day 111 from a kidney transplant recipient. Source of these receptors: a male patient aged 30 to 40 who had COVID-19 and was a kidney transplant recipient. Part of the T cell pool may stem from the graft donor.

On this clonotype: This is likely a read error, given that the CDR3 carries no conserved phenylalanine or tryptophan at its end. This chain links TRBV30 with TRBJ1-2; no clear D. There are 16 residues in the CDR3. The germline V and J ends were trimmed by 5 bases and 4 bases, with 23 bases remaining between them. From germline, CDR1 is GTSNPN and CDR2 SVGIG (reference sequence). The CDR3 sequence is CAWQPWRYRKTYGYTL. CDR3 bases: TGTGCCTGGCAACCCTGGCGTTATAGAAAGACCTATGGCTACACCCTC.

This clonotype has at least ten counts. This chain connects TRBV24-1 to TRBJ2-2, with TRBD1 matching over 7 bases. Unmatched junction bases numbered 10, after V lost 9 bases and J lost 4 bases. The CDR3 is made up of 15 amino acids. CDR1 and CDR2 (germline): KGHDR, SFDVKD. The CDR3 nucleotides are TGTGCCACCGCGAAAGACAGGGAGATCACCGGGGAGCTGTTTTTT. Its protein is CATAKDREITGELFF.

The chain joins TRBV7-3 to TRBJ2-3; D tentatively fits TRBD1 or TRBD2 (5 bases each). V lost 4 bases to trimming and J lost 8 bases, with 16 bases between them. Per the germline V gene, CDR1 is SGHTA and CDR2 is FQGTGA. The CDR3 extends over 14 amino acids. CDR3 sequence (DNA): TGTGCCAGCAGCTCTGGGACGGGCGATGGTACGCAGTATTTT. Protein: CASSSGTGDGTQYF.

This clonotype was detected many times. V and J are TRBV3-1 and TRBJ2-5, with D possibly matching TRBD1 (6 bases). V lost 8 bases to trimming and J lost 0 bases, with 16 bases between them. The CDR3 loop spans 15 amino acids. Germline assignment: CDR1 LGHDT and CDR2 YNNKEL (reference sequence). CDR3 loop: CASAKQTGNQETQYF. For the CDR3, the DNA is TGTGCCAGCGCCAAACAAACAGGGAACCAAGAGACCCAGTACTTC.

Comment on this clonotype: A much more abundant neighbour one base away suggests this may be a read error. The rearrangement uses TRBV20-1 and TRBJ1-2, with 12 bases matching TRBD1. The CDR3 is 13 amino acids. J was trimmed by 9 bases and V by 6 bases; bases with no gene match: 8. The germline CDR1 and CDR2 sequences are DFQATT and SNEGSKA (reference sequence). For the CDR3, the DNA is TGCAGTGCCAGGGGACAGGGGGCTCTTAGCTACACCTTC. This gives the protein CSARGQGALSYTF.